These T cell receptor beta chains were read from a single sample in a study of shared clonotypes between healthy human individuals. Libraries were prepared by immunoSEQ multiplex PCR; TCRdb keeps only in-frame clonotypes and omits some of them. Of roughly 2 million clones in the sample, 85% to 95% were seen once. Sequencing input: naive CD4+ T cells sorted from blood. These receptors all come from a man aged 18 to 30 in good health. Both conserved end residues are part of each CDR3. The D gene is left open where the match is weak. Clone sizes are given selectively: once, few, many, or a class where the clone is expanded.

v_call	clone_size	d_call	j_call	cdr3_nt	cdr3_aa
TRBV27	-	TRBD1	TRBJ2-7	TGTGCCAGCAGTATATACACCGGGACAGGGGGTATCGGACCCTTGTACGAGCAGTACTTC	CASSIYTGTGGIGPLYEQYF
TRBV4-1	-	-	TRBJ1-1	TGCGCCAGCAGCCCGGTGGGGAACTATTATGAAGCTTTCTTT	CASSPVGNYYEAFF
TRBV10-3	-	-	TRBJ2-5	TGTGCCACGGCTCAGGGGGGCCAAGAGACCCAGTACTTC	CATAQGGQETQYF
TRBV5-1	-	TRBD1	TRBJ1-1	TGCGCCAGCAGAGGGACAGGGGACACTGAAGCTTTCTTT	CASRGTGDTEAFF
TRBV2	-	-	TRBJ2-7	TGTGCCAGCAGGGGACGGGGGAGCTCCTACGAGCAGTACTTC	CASRGRGSSYEQYF
TRBV5-1	-	TRBD1	TRBJ2-2	TGCGCCAGCAGCCGGTGGACAGGGGGCACCGGGGAGCTGTTTTTT	CASSRWTGGTGELFF
TRBV14	-	-	TRBJ2-1	TGTGCCAGCAGCCGGCTATTGGGGAGCCAGGGTGAGCAGTTCTTC	CASSRLLGSQGEQFF
TRBV15	-	-	TRBJ2-2	TGTGCCACCAGCAGAGATAACGGGGACGGGGAGCTGTTTTTT	CATSRDNGDGELFF
TRBV5-1	-	-	TRBJ1-3	TGCGCCAGCAGCCCGGCCAGTATCTCTGGAAACACCATATATTTT	CASSPASISGNTIYF
TRBV7-9	-	TRBD1	TRBJ2-2	TGTGCCAGCAGCCTGGGACAGGGTAGCACCGGGGAGCTGTTTTTT	CASSLGQGSTGELFF
TRBV4-3	-	TRBD1	TRBJ1-6	TGCGCCAGCAGCCTAGGGACAGGGGAGATATCACCCCTCCACTTT	CASSLGTGEISPLHF
TRBV5-8	-	-	TRBJ1-2	TGTGCCAGCAGCCGACAAGGGGAAGGAAGCACCTACACCTTC	CASSRQGEGSTYTF
TRBV10-3	-	TRBD1	TRBJ1-2	TGTGCCACCAGACTAGACAGGGGCGGATATGGCTACACCTTC	CATRLDRGGYGYTF
TRBV5-1	-	TRBD2	TRBJ2-5	TGCGCCAGCAGCTTGGCCAGCGGGGGGACCCAAGAGACCCAGTACTTC	CASSLASGGTQETQYF
TRBV5-6	once	-	TRBJ1-6	TGTGCCAGCAGCTTGGGGTACTCACCCCTCCACTTT	CASSLGYSPLHF
TRBV12-1	once	-	TRBJ1-1	TGTGCCAGAGCTTCAAGGTGGACTGAAGCTTTCTTT	CARASRWTEAFF
TRBV27	-	-	TRBJ1-3	TGTGCCAGCAGTTTTGCGGGGCCTGGGTCTGGAAACACCATATATTTT	CASSFAGPGSGNTIYF
TRBV14	-	TRBD1	TRBJ1-1	TGTGCCAGCAGCCAAGAGAGACAGGGCGTTATGAACACTGAAGCTTTCTTT	CASSQERQGVMNTEAFF
TRBV11-3	-	-	TRBJ2-3	TGTGCCAGCAGCTCGGGCAGGGACTTAACAGATACGCAGTATTTT	CASSSGRDLTDTQYF
TRBV4-1	-	TRBD1	TRBJ1-4	TGCGCCAGCAGCCAGGAGGACAGGAAAAATGAAAAACTGTTTTTT	CASSQEDRKNEKLFF
TRBV6-5	-	-	TRBJ2-3	TGTGCCAGCAGAACGACAGGGAGGACGCAGTATTTT	CASRTTGRTQYF
TRBV30	-	-	TRBJ2-5	TGTGCCTGGAGTGTCGGCACCCTTCAAGAGACCCAGTACTTC	CAWSVGTLQETQYF
TRBV27	-	-	TRBJ1-1	TGTGCCAGCAGTCAGGGACTGAACACTGAAGCTTTCTTT	CASSQGLNTEAFF
TRBV5-1	-	-	TRBJ2-7	TGCGCCAGCAGCTTGGCCGGGAACGAGCAGTACTTC	CASSLAGNEQYF
TRBV19	-	-	TRBJ1-5	TGTGCCAGTAGTATCCGGGACCCAAATCAGCCCCAGCATTTT	CASSIRDPNQPQHF
TRBV15	-	-	TRBJ2-7	TGTGCCACCAGCCCCATGAGAGGAGGCTCCTACGAGCAGTACTTC	CATSPMRGGSYEQYF
TRBV18	few	-	TRBJ2-6	TGTGCCAGCTCACCAGGGACAACCTCTGGGGCCAACGTCCTGACTTTC	CASSPGTTSGANVLTF
TRBV30	-	-	TRBJ2-2	TGTGCCTGGAGTGTCATCGGTGGCGCCGGGGAGCTGTTTTTT	CAWSVIGGAGELFF
TRBV4-1	-	TRBD1	TRBJ2-5	TGCGCCAGCAGCCAAGCGGACAGGGCAGAGACCCAGTACTTC	CASSQADRAETQYF
TRBV18	-	TRBD2	TRBJ2-3	TGTGCCAGCTCACCAATGTACGGGATAGCGGGAGGAACAGATACGCAGTATTTT	CASSPMYGIAGGTDTQYF
TRBV18	-	-	TRBJ2-1	TGTGCCAGCTCACGGGACGGTGGCTCCTACAATGAGCAGTTCTTC	CASSRDGGSYNEQFF
TRBV11-2	-	TRBD1	TRBJ1-1	TGTGCCAGCAGCTTCCATCGTTCGGACAGGGGCACTGAAGCTTTCTTT	CASSFHRSDRGTEAFF
TRBV6-1	-	TRBD1	TRBJ2-7	TGTGCCAGCAGGCGGGGACAGGGGGCTTACGAGCAGTACTTC	CASRRGQGAYEQYF
TRBV7-2	-	-	TRBJ1-5	TGTGCCAGCAGCCTCCGTCGGGGGGACAATCAGCCCCAGCATTTT	CASSLRRGDNQPQHF
TRBV7-6	-	-	TRBJ2-5	TGTGCCAGCAGCCGCGGCGGGGACTGGCCAAAAGAGACCCAGTACTTC	CASSRGGDWPKETQYF
TRBV5-1	-	-	TRBJ1-3	TGCGCCAGCAGCTTGGAAGGTTTGGTTTCTGGAAACACCATATATTTT	CASSLEGLVSGNTIYF
TRBV28	-	TRBD2	TRBJ2-7	TGTGCCACCAGAACGCCAGCGGGGGCCTACGAGCAGTACTTC	CATRTPAGAYEQYF
TRBV30	-	-	TRBJ1-1	TGTGCCTGGGCCGGGACAAAGAACACTGAAGCTTTCTTT	CAWAGTKNTEAFF
TRBV19	-	-	TRBJ2-7	TGTGCCAGTAGTATTCAGTCCCCCAGGAACGGTCCATACGAGCAGTACTTC	CASSIQSPRNGPYEQYF
TRBV7-2	-	-	TRBJ2-7	TGTGCCAGCAGCTTAAGTTACTATTCCTACGAGCAGTACTTC	CASSLSYYSYEQYF
TRBV21-1	-	-	TRBJ1-1	TGTGCCAGCAGCAAAGTTCTTTGGAGCACTGAAGCTTTCTTT	CASSKVLWSTEAFF
TRBV5-8	-	TRBD1	TRBJ2-3	TGTGCCAGCAGCTTGGACAGGGGAGCCTGGACGCAGTATTTT	CASSLDRGAWTQYF
TRBV7-9	-	-	TRBJ2-1	TGTGCCAGCAGTATCTGGGACTCCAGATCCTACAATGAGCAGTTCTTC	CASSIWDSRSYNEQFF
TRBV10-3	-	-	TRBJ1-1	TGTGCCATCAGTGAGTCGACTGAAGCTTTCTTT	CAISESTEAFF
TRBV13	-	-	TRBJ1-2	TGTGCCAGCAGCTTAGGAGGGGAGAACTATGGCTACACCTTC	CASSLGGENYGYTF
TRBV28	-	-	TRBJ1-2	TGTGCCAGCAACAGTAACTATGGCTACACCTTC	CASNSNYGYTF
TRBV11-2	-	-	TRBJ2-7	TGTGCCAGCAGCCTCCAGTCCCACTTCTACGAGCAGTACTTC	CASSLQSHFYEQYF
TRBV28	-	TRBD2	TRBJ2-3	TGTGCCAGCAGTTCCGGGGGGGGCACAGATACGCAGTATTTT	CASSSGGGTDTQYF
TRBV28	-	TRBD1	TRBJ1-5	TGTGCCAGCAGACAGACCCGGGACAGCCTTAATCAGCCCCAGCATTTT	CASRQTRDSLNQPQHF
TRBV4-1	-	TRBD2	TRBJ2-7	TGCGCCAGCAGCCTTGGCCAAGCCGGGGGGAGCGGTTACGAGCAGTACTTC	CASSLGQAGGSGYEQYF
TRBV5-1	-	-	TRBJ1-1	TGCGCCAGCAGCCCACATTCCGGGCTGGGGAGCACTGAAGCTTTCTTT	CASSPHSGLGSTEAFF
TRBV28	-	-	TRBJ2-7	TGTGCCAGCAGTTCATTGGGGGCGCAATCCTACGAGCAGTACTTC	CASSSLGAQSYEQYF
TRBV2	-	TRBD1	TRBJ2-1	TGTGCCAGCAGTGGGACAGGTGGGCCTGTGGGTGAGCAGTTCTTC	CASSGTGGPVGEQFF